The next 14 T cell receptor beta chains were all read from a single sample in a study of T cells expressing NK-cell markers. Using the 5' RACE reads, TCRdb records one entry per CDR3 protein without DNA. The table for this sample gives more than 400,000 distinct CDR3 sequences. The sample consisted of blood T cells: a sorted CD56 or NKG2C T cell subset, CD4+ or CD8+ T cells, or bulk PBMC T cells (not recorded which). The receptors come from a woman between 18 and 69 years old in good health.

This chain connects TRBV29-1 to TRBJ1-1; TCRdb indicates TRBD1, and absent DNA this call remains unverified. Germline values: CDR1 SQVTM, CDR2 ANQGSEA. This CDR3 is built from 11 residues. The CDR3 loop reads CGFRDVSEAFF. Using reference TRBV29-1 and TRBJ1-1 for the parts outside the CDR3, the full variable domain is SAVISQKPSRDICQRGTSLTIQCQVDSQVTMMFWYRQQPGQSLTLIATANQGSEATYESGFVIDKFPISRPNLTFSTLTVSNMSPEDSSIYLCGFRDVSEAFFGQGTRLTVV.

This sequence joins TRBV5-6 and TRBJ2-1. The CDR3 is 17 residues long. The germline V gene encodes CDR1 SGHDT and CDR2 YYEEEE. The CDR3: CASSLVRVDGSYNEQFF.

The CDR3 reads CASSQEGVPLHF. The chain recombines TRBV9 with TRBJ1-6. The germline gives CDR1 SGDLS, CDR2 YYNGEE. This CDR3 has 12 residues.

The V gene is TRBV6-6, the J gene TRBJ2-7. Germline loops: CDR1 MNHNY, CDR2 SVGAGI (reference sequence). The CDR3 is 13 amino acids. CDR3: CASSYSDSYEQYF.

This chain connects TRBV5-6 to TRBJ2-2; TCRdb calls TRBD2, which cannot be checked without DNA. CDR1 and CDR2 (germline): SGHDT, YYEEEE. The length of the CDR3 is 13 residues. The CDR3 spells CASSGREAGELFF.

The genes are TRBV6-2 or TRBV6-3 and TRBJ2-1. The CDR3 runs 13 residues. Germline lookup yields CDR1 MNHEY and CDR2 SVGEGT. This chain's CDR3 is CASSYGSNNEQFF.

The CDR3 here is CASSYYATGYSNQPQHF. The V and J genes are TRBV6-2 or TRBV6-3 and TRBJ1-5; TCRdb's D call, TRBD1, is unchecked because there is no DNA. The germline V gene has CDR1 MNHEY and CDR2 SVGEGT. The CDR3 sequence is 17 residues long.

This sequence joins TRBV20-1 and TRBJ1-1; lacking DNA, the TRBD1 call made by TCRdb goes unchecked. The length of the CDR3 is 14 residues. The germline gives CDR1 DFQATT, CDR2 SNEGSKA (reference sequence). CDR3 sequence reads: CSARDPKGVPEAFF.

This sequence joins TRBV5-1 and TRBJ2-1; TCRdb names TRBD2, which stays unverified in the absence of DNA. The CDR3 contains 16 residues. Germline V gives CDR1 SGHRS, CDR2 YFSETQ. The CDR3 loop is CASSFTLQVGGDEQFF. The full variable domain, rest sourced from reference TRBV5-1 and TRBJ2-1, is KAGVTQTPRYLIKTRGQQVTLSCSPISGHRSVSWYQQTPGQGLQFLFEYFSETQRNKGNFPGRFSGRQFSNSRSEMNVSTLELGDSALYLCASSFTLQVGGDEQFFGPGTRLTVL.

CDR3 protein: CASSLGSINIQYF. The chain is built from TRBV7-2 and TRBJ2-4. The CDR3 runs to 13 residues. CDR1 and CDR2 (germline): SGHTA, FQGNSA.

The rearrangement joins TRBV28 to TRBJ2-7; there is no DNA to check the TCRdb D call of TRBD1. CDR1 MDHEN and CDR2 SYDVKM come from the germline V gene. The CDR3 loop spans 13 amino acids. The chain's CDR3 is CASSFTRGPEQYF.

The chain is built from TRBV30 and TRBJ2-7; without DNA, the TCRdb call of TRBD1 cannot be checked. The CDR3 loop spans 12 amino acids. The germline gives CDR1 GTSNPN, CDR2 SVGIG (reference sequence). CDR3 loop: CAWSNRNHEQYF.

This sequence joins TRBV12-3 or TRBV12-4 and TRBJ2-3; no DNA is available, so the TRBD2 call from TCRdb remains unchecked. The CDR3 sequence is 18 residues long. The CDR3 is CASSFSPATSGGADTQYF.

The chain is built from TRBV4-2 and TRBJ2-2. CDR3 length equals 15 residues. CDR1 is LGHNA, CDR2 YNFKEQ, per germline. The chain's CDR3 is CASSQDTGFTGELFF.